This TCR beta chain was identified in a study of cytomegalovirus exposure and HLA in healthy donors. Primers included in the PCR were 60 Vbeta and 13 Jbeta primers. The repertoire was sequenced with immunoSEQ multiplex PCR; TCRdb's copy has only in-frame clones and lacks some. The sample holds roughly 150,000 clones, about 72% seen once. The V and J ends lost 6 bases and 1 base respectively, with 13 bases between them. CDR1 SGHRS and CDR2 YFSETQ come from the germline V gene. The CDR3 is made up of 15 amino acids. The sample holds a few counts of this clone. The sample was PBMCs. The receptor was derived from a man between 40 and 49 years old in good health and CMV-seronegative. V is TRBV5-1 and J is TRBJ2-2; no clear D. The CDR3 sequence: CASTSRGGNTGELFF. CDR3 sequence (DNA): TGCGCCAGCACTTCTCGCGGCGGGAACACCGGGGAGCTGTTTTTT. Full variable domain (missing parts from reference TRBV5-1 and TRBJ2-2): KAGVTQTPRYLIKTRGQQVTLSCSPISGHRSVSWYQQTPGQGLQFLFEYFSETQRNKGNFPGRFSGRQFSNSRSEMNVSTLELGDSALYLCASTSRGGNTGELFFGEGSRLTVL.